This entry features one T cell receptor (beta chain) sequence. The data derive from a study of blood T cell repertoires in COVID-19. Study context: Material from acute and convalescent COVID-19 was sourced from the United States, Italy and Spain. From T cells, B-cell-depleted T cells, or PBMCs came the material, which was cDNA or gDNA.

In the source study's methods: Using reference gene primer amplification, nucleated cell counts were estimated. The repertoire was sequenced with immunoSEQ multiplex PCR; TCRdb's copy has only in-frame clones and lacks some. V and J calls and clone size are given by that table; D and trimming were obtained from the DNA. The sample carries around 130,000 clones, 82% recorded once. Losses at the gene ends were 4 bases for V and 1 base for J; bases not matched to a gene: 2. The CDR3 runs to 14 residues. Germline CDR1 and CDR2: SGHRS and YFSETQ. The sequence came from a human donor in a cohort sampled during active COVID-19. V and J are TRBV5-1 and TRBJ1-1; 9 nucleotides agree with TRBD1. Sequencing was performed on peripheral blood. The CDR3 DNA follows: TGCGCCAGCAGCATGGGACAGGGGAACACTGAAGCTTTCTTT. Protein: CASSMGQGNTEAFF.